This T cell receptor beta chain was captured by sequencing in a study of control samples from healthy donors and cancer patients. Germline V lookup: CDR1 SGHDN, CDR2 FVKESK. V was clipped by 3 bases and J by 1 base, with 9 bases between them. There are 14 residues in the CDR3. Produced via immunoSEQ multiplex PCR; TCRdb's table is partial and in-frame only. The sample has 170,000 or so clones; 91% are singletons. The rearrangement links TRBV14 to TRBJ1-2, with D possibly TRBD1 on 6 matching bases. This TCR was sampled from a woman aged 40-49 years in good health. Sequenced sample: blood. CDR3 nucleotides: TGTGCCAGCAGCCAGCAGGGGTATAACTATGGCTACACCTTC. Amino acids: CASSQQGYNYGYTF.